These T cell receptor beta chains were read from a single sample in a study of cytomegalovirus exposure and HLA in healthy donors. The assay was immunoSEQ multiplex PCR, and TCRdb's table has in-frame clones only and misses some. The sample table sets out about 210,000 clones. The sample was PBMCs. These receptors came from a woman aged 25 to 39 in good health and CMV-seropositive. CDR3s include the opening cysteine and the closing phenylalanine or tryptophan. D genes are given only for firm matches.

j_call: TRBJ1-5
d_call: NA
cdr3_length: 12
v_call: TRBV5-4
cdr3_aa: CASSSQTGPMHF
cdr3_nt: TGTGCCAGCAGCTCCCAGACAGGTCCGATGCATTTT

j_call: TRBJ1-5
d_call: NA
cdr3_length: 12
v_call: TRBV2
cdr3_aa: CASRLRGQPQHF
cdr3_nt: TGTGCCAGCAGGCTAAGGGGTCAGCCCCAGCATTTT

j_call: TRBJ1-5
d_call: NA
cdr3_length: 15
v_call: TRBV2
cdr3_aa: CASSEFVGDNQPQHF
cdr3_nt: TGTGCCAGCAGTGAATTCGTAGGGGACAATCAGCCCCAGCATTTT

j_call: TRBJ1-2
d_call: NA
cdr3_length: 15
v_call: TRBV6-5
cdr3_aa: CASSYSRGFDYGYTF
cdr3_nt: TGTGCCAGCAGTTACTCCAGGGGCTTTGACTATGGCTACACCTTC

j_call: TRBJ1-4
d_call: TRBD1
cdr3_length: 16
v_call: TRBV15
cdr3_aa: CATSRGGTGQNEKLFF
cdr3_nt: TGTGCCACCAGCAGAGGGGGGACAGGGCAGAATGAAAAACTGTTTTTT

j_call: TRBJ1-4
d_call: TRBD1
cdr3_length: 17
v_call: TRBV18
cdr3_aa: CASSPPWAGQGNEKLFF
cdr3_nt: TGTGCCAGCTCACCACCGTGGGCGGGACAGGGTAATGAAAAACTGTTTTTT

j_call: TRBJ1-5
d_call: NA
cdr3_length: 16
v_call: TRBV27
cdr3_aa: CASSPWGGRSNQPQHF
cdr3_nt: TGTGCCAGCAGTCCCTGGGGGGGGAGAAGCAATCAGCCCCAGCATTTT

j_call: TRBJ1-1
d_call: NA
cdr3_length: 13
v_call: TRBV18
cdr3_aa: CASSPVGNTEAFF
cdr3_nt: TGTGCCAGCTCACCAGTCGGGAACACTGAAGCTTTCTTT

j_call: TRBJ2-7
d_call: TRBD2
cdr3_length: 15
v_call: TRBV9
cdr3_aa: CASSVGSGSSYEQYF
cdr3_nt: TGTGCCAGCAGCGTAGGGAGCGGGAGCTCCTACGAGCAGTACTTC

j_call: TRBJ2-7
d_call: TRBD2
cdr3_length: 16
v_call: TRBV28
cdr3_aa: CASGLSTASGTYEQYF
cdr3_nt: TGTGCCAGCGGATTATCAACCGCTAGCGGAACGTACGAGCAGTACTTC

j_call: TRBJ2-1
d_call: NA
cdr3_length: 13
v_call: TRBV4-1
cdr3_aa: CASSQGLYNEQFF
cdr3_nt: TGCGCCAGCAGCCAGGGACTGTACAATGAGCAGTTCTTC

j_call: TRBJ1-2
d_call: NA
cdr3_length: 13
v_call: TRBV14
cdr3_aa: CASSQSGPYGYTF
cdr3_nt: TGTGCCAGCAGCCAATCAGGGCCCTATGGCTACACCTTC